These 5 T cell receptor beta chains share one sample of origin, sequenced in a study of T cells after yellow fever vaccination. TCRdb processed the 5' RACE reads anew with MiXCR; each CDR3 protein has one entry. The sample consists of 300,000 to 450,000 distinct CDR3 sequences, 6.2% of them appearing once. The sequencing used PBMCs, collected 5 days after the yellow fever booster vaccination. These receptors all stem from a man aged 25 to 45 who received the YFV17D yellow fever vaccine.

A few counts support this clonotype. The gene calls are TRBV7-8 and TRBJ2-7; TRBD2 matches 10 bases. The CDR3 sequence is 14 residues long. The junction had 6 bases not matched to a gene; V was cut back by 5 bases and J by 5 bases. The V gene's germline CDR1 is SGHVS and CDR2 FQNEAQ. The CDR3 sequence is CASSASGRTNEQYF. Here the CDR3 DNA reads TGTGCCAGCAGCGCTAGCGGGAGAACGAACGAGCAGTACTTC.

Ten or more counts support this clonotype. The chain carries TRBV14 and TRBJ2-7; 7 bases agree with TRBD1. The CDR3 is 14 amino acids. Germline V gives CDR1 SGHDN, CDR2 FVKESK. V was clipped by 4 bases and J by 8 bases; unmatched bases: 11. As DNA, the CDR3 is TGTGCCAGCAGCCTAAGACAGGGCCCTTCGAAGCAGTACTTC. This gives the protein CASSLRQGPSKQYF.

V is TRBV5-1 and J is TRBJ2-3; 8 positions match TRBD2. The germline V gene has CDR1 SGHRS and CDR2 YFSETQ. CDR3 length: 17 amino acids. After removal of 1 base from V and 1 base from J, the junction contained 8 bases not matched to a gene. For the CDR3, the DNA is TGCGCCAGCAGCTTGCTCTTCGGGAGGGGTGGCACAGATACGCAGTATTTT. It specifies CASSLLFGRGGTDTQYF.

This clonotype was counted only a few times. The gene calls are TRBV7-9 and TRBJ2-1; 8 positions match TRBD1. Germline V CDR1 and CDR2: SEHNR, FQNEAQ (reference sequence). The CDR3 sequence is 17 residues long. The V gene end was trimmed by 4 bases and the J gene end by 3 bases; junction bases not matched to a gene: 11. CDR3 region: CASSSGQQGGFYNEQFF. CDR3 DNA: TGTGCCAGCAGCTCGGGCCAACAGGGGGGCTTCTACAATGAGCAGTTCTTC.

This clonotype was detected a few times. DNA for the CDR3: TGTGCCAGCAGCTTAGATACACGGACCGCGCAGTATTTT. Translated, it gives CASSLDTRTAQYF. The V gene is TRBV11-2, the J gene TRBJ2-3; no clear D. Trimming stripped 0 bases from V and 10 bases from J, with 11 bases between. The germline gives CDR1 SGHAT, CDR2 FQNNGV. This CDR3 has 13 residues.